Sequencing of this TCR beta chain was carried out in a study of metastatic and nonmetastatic thyroid tumors. In the study overall: Patients with malignant and benign thyroid disease provided blood and tumor or nodule tissue, whose repertoires were compared.

TCRdb reprocessed the PCR reads using MiXCR. Among 15,000 to 20,000 clones, under 30% were seen once, and the ten largest hold 8.5% to 12%. No treatment had been given to any patient before thyroid surgery. Trimming cost V 0 bases and J 3 bases, with 14 bases left between them. This CDR3 spans 15 amino acids. CDR1 and CDR2 from the germline V gene are DFQATT and SNEGSKA (reference sequence). The TCR was taken from a female donor with papillary thyroid cancer or a benign thyroid nodule (not recorded which). Some clones in this sample may be carry-over from other donors' samples. Sequencing used adjacent normal tissue. The gene calls are TRBV20-1 and TRBJ1-1, with no clear D. CDR3 amino acids: CSARDRMRADTEAFF. DNA for the CDR3: TGCAGTGCTAGAGATAGAATGAGGGCAGACACTGAAGCTTTCTTT.